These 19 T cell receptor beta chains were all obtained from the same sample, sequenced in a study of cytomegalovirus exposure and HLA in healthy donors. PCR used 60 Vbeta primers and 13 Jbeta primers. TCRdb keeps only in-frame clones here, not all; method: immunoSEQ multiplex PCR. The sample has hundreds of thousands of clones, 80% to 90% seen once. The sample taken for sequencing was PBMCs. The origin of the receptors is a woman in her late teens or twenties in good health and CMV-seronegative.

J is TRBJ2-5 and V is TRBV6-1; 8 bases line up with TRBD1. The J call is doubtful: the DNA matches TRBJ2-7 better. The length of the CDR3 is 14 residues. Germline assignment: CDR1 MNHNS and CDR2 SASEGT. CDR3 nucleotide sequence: TGTGCCAGCAGTGTTCGACAGGGGTCCTACGAGCAGTACTTC. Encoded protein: CASSVRQGSYEQYF.

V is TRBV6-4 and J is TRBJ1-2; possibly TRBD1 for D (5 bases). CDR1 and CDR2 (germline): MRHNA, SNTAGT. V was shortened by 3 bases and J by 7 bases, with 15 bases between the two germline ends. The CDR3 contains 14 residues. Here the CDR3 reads CASSESGGRAGYTF. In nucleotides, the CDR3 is TGTGCCAGCAGTGAAAGTGGTGGCAGGGCTGGCTACACCTTC.

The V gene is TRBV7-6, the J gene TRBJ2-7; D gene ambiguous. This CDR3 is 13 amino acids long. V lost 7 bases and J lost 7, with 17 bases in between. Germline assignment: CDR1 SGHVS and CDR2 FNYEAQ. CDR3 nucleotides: TGTGCCAGCACCAGTAGCCCGGGTTTAGAGCAGTACTTC. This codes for CASTSSPGLEQYF.

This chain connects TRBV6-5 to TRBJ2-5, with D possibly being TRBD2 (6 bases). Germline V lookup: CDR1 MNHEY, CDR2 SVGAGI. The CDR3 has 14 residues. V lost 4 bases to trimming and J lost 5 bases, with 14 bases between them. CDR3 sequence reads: CASSSWGVEETQYF. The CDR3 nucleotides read TGTGCCAGCAGTTCATGGGGGGTGGAGGAGACCCAGTACTTC.

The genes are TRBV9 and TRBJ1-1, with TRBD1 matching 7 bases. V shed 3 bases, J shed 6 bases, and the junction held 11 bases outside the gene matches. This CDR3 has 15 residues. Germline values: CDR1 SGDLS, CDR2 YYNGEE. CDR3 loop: CASSGAGTVTSEAFF. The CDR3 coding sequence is TGTGCCAGCAGCGGGGCCGGGACAGTTACATCTGAAGCTTTCTTT.

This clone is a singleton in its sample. Written as DNA, the CDR3 is TGTGCCAACGGACCGACAGGGGGTGGCTATGGCTACACCTTC. It specifies CANGPTGGGYGYTF. The chain is built from TRBV7-9 and TRBJ1-2, with 9 bases fitting TRBD1. The CDR3 is made up of 14 amino acids. The germline gives CDR1 SEHNR, CDR2 FQNEAQ (reference sequence). Trimming cost V 10 bases and J 4 bases; bases outside gene matches: 10. The full variable domain, in which reference TRBV7-9 and TRBJ1-2 provide the parts outside the CDR3, is DTGVSQNPRHKITKRGQNVTFRCDPISEHNRLYWYRQTLGQGPEFLTYFQNEAQLEKSRLLSDRFSAERPKGSFSTLEIQRTEQGDSAMYLCANGPTGGGYGYTFGSGTRLTVV.

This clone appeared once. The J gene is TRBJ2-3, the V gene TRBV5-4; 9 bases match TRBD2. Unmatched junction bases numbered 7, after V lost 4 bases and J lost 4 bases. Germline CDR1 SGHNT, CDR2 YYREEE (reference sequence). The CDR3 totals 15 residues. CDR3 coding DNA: TGTGCCAGCAGCCGACCGCTAGCGGGGTCAGATACGCAGTATTTT. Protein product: CASSRPLAGSDTQYF. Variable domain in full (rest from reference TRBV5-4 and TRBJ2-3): ETGVTQSPTHLIKTRGQQVTLRCSSQSGHNTVSWYQQALGQGPQFIFQYYREEENGRGNFPPRFSGLQFPNYSSELNVNALELDDSALYLCASSRPLAGSDTQYFGPGTRLTVL.

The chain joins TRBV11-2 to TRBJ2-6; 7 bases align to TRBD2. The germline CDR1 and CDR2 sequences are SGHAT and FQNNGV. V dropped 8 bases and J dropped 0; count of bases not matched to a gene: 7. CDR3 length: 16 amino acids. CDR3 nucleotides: TGTGCCAGCGGGGGAGGGTGGGACTCTGGGGCCAACGTCCTGACTTTC. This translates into CASGGGWDSGANVLTF.

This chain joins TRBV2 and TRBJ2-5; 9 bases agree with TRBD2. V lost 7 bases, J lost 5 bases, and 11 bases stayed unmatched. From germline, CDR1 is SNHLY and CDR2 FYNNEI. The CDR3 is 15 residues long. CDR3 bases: TGTGCCAGCACTCCGCGGGGGGGCCGGCGGGAGACCCAGTACTTC. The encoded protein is CASTPRGGRRETQYF.

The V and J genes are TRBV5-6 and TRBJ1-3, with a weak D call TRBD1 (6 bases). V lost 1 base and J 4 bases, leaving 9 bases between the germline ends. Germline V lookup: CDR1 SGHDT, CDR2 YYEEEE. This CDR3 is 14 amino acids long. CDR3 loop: CASSLRTGGNTIYF. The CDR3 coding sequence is TGTGCCAGCAGCTTGCGTACAGGGGGAAACACCATATATTTT.

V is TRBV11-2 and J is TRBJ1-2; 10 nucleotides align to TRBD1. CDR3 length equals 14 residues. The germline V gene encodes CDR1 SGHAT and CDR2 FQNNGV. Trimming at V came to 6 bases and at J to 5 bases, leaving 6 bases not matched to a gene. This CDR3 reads CASRPDRGMYGYTF. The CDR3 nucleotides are TGTGCCAGCAGGCCGGACAGGGGGATGTATGGCTACACCTTC.

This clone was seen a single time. CDR3 region: CASSFSGGFYEQYF. Here the CDR3 DNA reads TGTGCCAGCAGTTTTTCGGGGGGTTTCTACGAGCAGTACTTC. This rearrangement joins TRBV27 to TRBJ2-5, with 7 positions matching TRBD2. The J call may not be correct, given that the DNA end is closer to TRBJ2-7. CDR1 is MNHEY and CDR2 is SMNVEV in the germline V gene (reference sequence). This CDR3 spans 14 amino acids.

The CDR3 bases are TGTGCCAGCAGTGAAAGGGGTAGGACCCGGCAGTTCTTC. It yields the protein CASSERGRTRQFF. The V call is TRBV2, the J call TRBJ2-1; D might be TRBD1 (5 bases). Trimming stripped 2 bases from V and 12 bases from J, with 14 bases between. From germline, CDR1 is SNHLY and CDR2 FYNNEI. The CDR3 extends over 13 amino acids.

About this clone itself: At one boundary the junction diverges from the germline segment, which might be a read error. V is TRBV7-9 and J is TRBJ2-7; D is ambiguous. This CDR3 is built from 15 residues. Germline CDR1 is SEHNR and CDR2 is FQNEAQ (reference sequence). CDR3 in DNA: TGTGCCAGCAGCCCGGAGAAGACCCCTGGCTACGGGCAGTACTTC. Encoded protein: CASSPEKTPGYGQYF.

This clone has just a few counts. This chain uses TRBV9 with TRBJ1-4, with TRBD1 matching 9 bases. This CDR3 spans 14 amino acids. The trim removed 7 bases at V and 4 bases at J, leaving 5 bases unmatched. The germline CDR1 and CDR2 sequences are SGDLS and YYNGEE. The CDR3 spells CASAQGQGNEKLFF. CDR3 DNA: TGTGCCAGCGCCCAGGGACAGGGTAATGAAAAACTGTTTTTT.

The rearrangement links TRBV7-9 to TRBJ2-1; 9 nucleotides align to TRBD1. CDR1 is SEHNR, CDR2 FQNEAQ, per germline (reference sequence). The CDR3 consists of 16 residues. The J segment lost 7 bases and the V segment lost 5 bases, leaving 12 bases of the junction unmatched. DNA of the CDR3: TGTGCCAGCAGCCCACCGGGACAGGGTCCCAGGAATGAGCAGTTCTTC. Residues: CASSPPGQGPRNEQFF.

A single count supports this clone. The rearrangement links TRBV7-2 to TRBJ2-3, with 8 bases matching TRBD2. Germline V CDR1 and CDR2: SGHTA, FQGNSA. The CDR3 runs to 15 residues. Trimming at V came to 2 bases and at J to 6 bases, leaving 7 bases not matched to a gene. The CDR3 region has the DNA TGTGCCAGCAGCTTATATTCCGGGGGGGCTGATACGCAGTATTTT. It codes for CASSLYSGGADTQYF.

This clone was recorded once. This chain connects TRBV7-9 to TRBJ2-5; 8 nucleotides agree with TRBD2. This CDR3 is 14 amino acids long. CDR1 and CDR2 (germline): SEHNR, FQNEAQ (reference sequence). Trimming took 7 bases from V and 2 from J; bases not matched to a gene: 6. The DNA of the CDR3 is TGTGCCAGCATGAGGGGCGGGGGGCAAGAGACCCAGTACTTC. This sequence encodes CASMRGGGQETQYF.

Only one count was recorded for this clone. In DNA form, the CDR3 reads TGTGCCAGCACCCGGAACCGGGTAGGAGAAAAACTGTTTTTT. This gives the protein CASTRNRVGEKLFF. The rearrangement links TRBV6-1 to TRBJ1-4, with no clear D. Germline V CDR1 and CDR2: MNHNS, SASEGT. The CDR3 loop spans 14 amino acids. Trimming cost V 7 bases and J 8 bases, with 17 bases left between them.